This entry concerns a single TCR beta chain. This sample was taken from a study of T cell responses to AZD1222 COVID-19 vaccine. The germline V gene encodes CDR1 SGHAT and CDR2 FQNNGV. J gave up 5 bases and V 8 bases, and 10 bases lay outside the gene matches. The CDR3 is 14 residues long. TCRdb keeps only in-frame clones here, not all; method: immunoSEQ multiplex PCR. The sample includes about 120,000 clones, approximately 94% of them seen just once. It was second doses at about 4 or about 12 weeks that were pooled. The sample here was peripheral blood, taken 28 days after the second AZD1222 dose. This sequence joins TRBV11-2 and TRBJ2-5, with 8 bases matching TRBD1. This receptor was identified in an adult who received the AZD1222 COVID-19 vaccine. The CDR3 sequence is CASSGQGVEETQYF. In DNA form, the CDR3 reads TGTGCCAGCTCAGGACAGGGCGTGGAGGAGACCCAGTACTTC.